What follows are 18 T cell receptor beta chains derived from one specimen sequenced in a study of CD8 T cells in Susac syndrome. Random hexamers were used to reverse transcribe the RNA input (about 0.5 to 1 ug). In TCRdb, the immunoSEQ multiplex PCR reads were re-called with MiXCR into one record per CDR3 protein. The sample has some 90,000 distinct CDR3 sequences; roughly 91% are singletons. The material sequenced was CD8+ T cells from PBMCs. These TCRs come from a human donor in good health.

A single count supports this clonotype. The CDR3: CASSPSGGTYTDTQYF. The CDR3 DNA sequence: TGTGCCAGCAGTCCCAGCGGGGGAACTTACACAGATACGCAGTATTTT. V gene TRBV6-1 combines with J gene TRBJ2-3, with 8 bases fitting TRBD2. Germline V CDR1 and CDR2: MNHNS, SASEGT. Trimming took 5 bases from V and 2 from J; bases not matched to a gene: 9. This CDR3 region has 16 residues.

This clonotype was counted only a few times. The chain carries TRBV5-1 and TRBJ2-7, with 7 bases matching TRBD1. The CDR3 runs to 13 residues. Germline loops: CDR1 SGHRS, CDR2 YFSETQ. Trimming at V came to 2 bases and at J to 4 bases, leaving 3 bases not matched to a gene. The CDR3 sequence is CASSLGGLYEQYF. CDR3 nucleotide sequence: TGCGCCAGCAGCTTAGGGGGCCTTTACGAGCAGTACTTC.

A remark on this clonotype: One end of the junction fails to match germline, which may point to a read error. The chain uses TRBV10-3 and TRBJ2-7, with a weak D call TRBD1 (5 bases). The CDR3 sequence is 13 residues long. The germline V gene has CDR1 ENHRY and CDR2 SYGVKD. The CDR3 protein is CATSEDTTYEQYF. For the CDR3, the DNA is TGTGCCACCAGTGAGGACACGACCTACGAGCAGTACTTC.

The chain couples TRBV11-2 to TRBJ2-5; D might be TRBD1 (6 bases). The CDR3 covers 14 residues. CDR1 and CDR2 (germline): SGHAT, FQNNGV. V lost 4 bases and J lost 5, with 14 bases in between. The CDR3 coding sequence is TGTGCCAGCAGCTCCGGACTTAGGGGGGAGACCCAGTACTTC. Protein product: CASSSGLRGETQYF.

The CDR3 region is CASSLLVGTGTTEAFF. The CDR3 DNA reads as TGCGCCAGCAGCCTCCTTGTCGGGACAGGGACCACTGAAGCTTTCTTT. V gene TRBV4-1 combines with J gene TRBJ1-1; 9 nucleotides match TRBD1. V lost 4 bases and J lost 4; bases outside the gene matches: 10. Germline-derived CDR1 and CDR2 are MGHRA and YSYEKL. The CDR3 runs to 16 residues.

The chain recombines TRBV6-2 or TRBV6-3 with TRBJ1-6; D is uncertain. The CDR3 spans 20 residues. The V and J ends lost 0 bases and 4 bases respectively, with 22 bases between them. Germline CDR1 is MNHEY and CDR2 is SVGEGT. CDR3 in amino acids: CASSYSKANFGRPYNSPLHF. The CDR3, as DNA: TGTGCCAGCAGTTACTCGAAAGCTAATTTTGGCAGACCTTATAATTCACCCCTCCACTTT.

The V gene is TRBV5-6, the J gene TRBJ2-6; no clear D. With 2 bases removed from V and 7 bases from J, the gap between germline ends came to 10 bases. The germline gives CDR1 SGHDT, CDR2 YYEEEE. The CDR3 has 14 residues. For the CDR3, the DNA is TGTGCCAGCAGCTTTGGTGATCATGCCAACGTCCTGACTTTC. It translates to CASSFGDHANVLTF.

This clonotype was seen only once. The chain has TRBV19 and TRBJ1-2, with 7 nucleotides matching TRBD1. This CDR3 has 16 residues. Per the germline V gene, CDR1 is LNHDA and CDR2 is SQIVND (reference sequence). V shed 7 bases and J 4 bases; nucleotides not matched to a gene: 15. For the CDR3, the DNA is TGTGCCAGTAAGACAGGGAGTGGTTACTCGGGCTATGGCTACACCTTC. It specifies CASKTGSGYSGYGYTF.

The chain recombines TRBV5-6 with TRBJ2-4; D not resolved. V was clipped by 3 bases and J by 2 bases, with 12 bases between them. Germline V gives CDR1 SGHDT, CDR2 YYEEEE. This CDR3 comprises 15 residues. As DNA, the CDR3 is TGTGCCAGCAGCTCTGGGCAAGGGACCAAAAACATTCAGTACTTC. Residues: CASSSGQGTKNIQYF.

The chain uses TRBV13 and TRBJ1-6, with unresolved D. The CDR3 contains 16 residues. CDR1 PRHDT and CDR2 FYEKMQ come from the germline V gene (reference sequence). V gave up 0 bases and J gave up 7 bases, with 13 bases separating them. DNA of the CDR3: TGTGCCAGCAGCTTAGGCTGGGGATCTGGAAATTCACCCCTCCACTTT. Its translation is CASSLGWGSGNSPLHF.

This clonotype was detected only a few times. V gene TRBV6-5 combines with J gene TRBJ1-1; D unclear. V was pared by 0 bases and J by 6 bases, with 11 bases between. This CDR3 has 14 residues. Germline CDR1 reads MNHEY; CDR2 reads SVGAGI. In nucleotides, the CDR3 is TGTGCCAGCAGTTACTCGAGAGGTGAGGCTGAAGCTTTCTTT. This gives the protein CASSYSRGEAEAFF.

In nucleotides, the CDR3 is TGCGCCAGCAGCTGGAACCGGGACAGCTCCTACAATGAGCAGTTCTTC. It translates to CASSWNRDSSYNEQFF. The chain is built from TRBV5-1 and TRBJ2-1; 7 nucleotides align to TRBD1. The germline V gene has CDR1 SGHRS and CDR2 YFSETQ. CDR3 length: 16 residues. V lost 3 bases and J lost 0; bases outside the gene matches: 6.

The chain employs TRBV15 and TRBJ2-7, with TRBD1 as a possible D gene (5 bases). Germline V CDR1 and CDR2: LNHNV, YYDKDF (reference sequence). The germline V and J ends were trimmed by 5 bases and 0 bases, with 11 bases remaining between them. The CDR3 contains 14 residues. The CDR3: CATSSHRSSYEQYF. The CDR3 coding sequence is TGTGCCACCAGCTCCCACAGGAGCTCCTACGAGCAGTACTTC.

Regarding this clonotype: Germline and junction disagree at one end, which may indicate a read error. The rearrangement uses TRBV4-1 and TRBJ2-3, with 7 bases aligning to TRBD2. The CDR3 contains 14 residues. CDR1 and CDR2 (germline): MGHRA, YSYEKL. CDR3 protein: CASRQGRGTDTQYF. Here the CDR3 DNA reads TGCGCCAGCAGACAAGGGAGGGGCACAGATACGCAGTATTTT.

This chain uses TRBV9 with TRBJ1-5; TRBD1 matches 7 bases. The CDR3 is made up of 14 amino acids. After removal of 3 bases from V and 5 bases from J, the junction contained 5 bases not matched to a gene. The V gene's germline CDR1 is SGDLS and CDR2 YYNGEE. For the CDR3, the DNA is TGTGCCAGCAGCGACGGACAGGAGTATCAGCCCCAGCATTTT. Translated: CASSDGQEYQPQHF.

The CDR3 bases are TGCAGTGCCTTCAGCGATCCTAGCGGGGGTCGCACAGATACGCAGTATTTT. It codes for CSAFSDPSGGRTDTQYF. The chain joins TRBV20-1 to TRBJ2-3; the match to TRBD2 covers 10 bases. Per germline, CDR1 DFQATT and CDR2 SNEGSKA (reference sequence). V lost 6 bases and J lost 1; bases outside the gene matches: 13. There are 17 residues in the CDR3.

The chain carries TRBV15 and TRBJ2-1; no clear D. The CDR3 contains 14 residues. With 0 bases removed from V and 7 bases from J, the gap between germline ends came to 10 bases. Looked up from germline, CDR1 is LNHNV and CDR2 is YYDKDF (reference sequence). The CDR3 here is CATSRDWAENEQFF. Written as DNA, the CDR3 is TGTGCCACCAGCAGAGATTGGGCGGAGAATGAGCAGTTCTTC. The full variable domain, rest sourced from reference TRBV15 and TRBJ2-1, is DAMVIQNPRYQVTQFGKPVTLSCSQTLNHNVMYWYQQKSSQAPKLLFHYYDKDFNNEADTPDNFQSRRPNTSFCFLDIRSPGLGDTAMYLCATSRDWAENEQFFGPGTRLTVL.

This chain connects TRBV6-5 to TRBJ1-1; D is ambiguous. Deletions cut 3 bases from V and 10 bases from J, with 9 bases between. The CDR3 totals 11 residues. Per the germline V gene, CDR1 is MNHEY and CDR2 is SVGAGI. The CDR3 loop reads CASSYGEGAFF. The CDR3 bases are TGTGCCAGCAGTTATGGGGAAGGAGCTTTCTTT.